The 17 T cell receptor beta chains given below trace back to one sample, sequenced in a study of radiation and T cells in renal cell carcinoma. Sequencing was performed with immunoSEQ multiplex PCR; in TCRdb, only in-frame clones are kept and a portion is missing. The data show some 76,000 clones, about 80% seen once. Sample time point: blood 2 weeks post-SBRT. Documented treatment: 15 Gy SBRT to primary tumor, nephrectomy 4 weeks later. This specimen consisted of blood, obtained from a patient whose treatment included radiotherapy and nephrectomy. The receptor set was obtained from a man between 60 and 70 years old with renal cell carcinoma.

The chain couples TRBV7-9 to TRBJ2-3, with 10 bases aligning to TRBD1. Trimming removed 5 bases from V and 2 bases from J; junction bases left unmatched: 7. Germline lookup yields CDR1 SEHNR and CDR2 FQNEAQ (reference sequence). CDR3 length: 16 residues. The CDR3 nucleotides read TGTGCCAGCAGCCCGGACAGGGGGGAGGTCACAGATACGCAGTATTTT. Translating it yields CASSPDRGEVTDTQYF.

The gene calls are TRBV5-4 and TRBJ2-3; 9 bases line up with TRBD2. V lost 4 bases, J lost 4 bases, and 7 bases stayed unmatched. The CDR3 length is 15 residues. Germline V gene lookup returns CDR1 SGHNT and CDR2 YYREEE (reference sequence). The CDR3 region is CASSLGGGRADTQYF. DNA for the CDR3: TGTGCCAGCAGCCTTGGGGGCGGGAGGGCAGATACGCAGTATTTT.

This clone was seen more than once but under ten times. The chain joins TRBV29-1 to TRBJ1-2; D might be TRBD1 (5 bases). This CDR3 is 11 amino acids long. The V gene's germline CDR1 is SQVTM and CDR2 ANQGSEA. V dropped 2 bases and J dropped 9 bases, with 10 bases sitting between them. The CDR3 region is CSVEQGISYTF. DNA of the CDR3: TGCAGCGTTGAACAGGGCATAAGCTACACCTTC.

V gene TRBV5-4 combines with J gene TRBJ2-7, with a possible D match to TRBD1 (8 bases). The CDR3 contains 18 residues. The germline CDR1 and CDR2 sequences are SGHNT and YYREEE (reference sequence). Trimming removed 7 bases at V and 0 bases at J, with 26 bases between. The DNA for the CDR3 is TGTGCCAGCGGCCGCGGACAGGGAGGGCGGGAGATCTCCTACGAGCAGTACTTC. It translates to CASGRGQGGREISYEQYF.

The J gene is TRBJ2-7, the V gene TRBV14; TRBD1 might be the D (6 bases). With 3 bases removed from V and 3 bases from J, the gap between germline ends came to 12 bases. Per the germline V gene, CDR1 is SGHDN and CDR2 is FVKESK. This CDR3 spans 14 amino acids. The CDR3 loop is CASSQQAGVYEQYF. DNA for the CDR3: TGTGCCAGCAGCCAGCAAGCAGGGGTCTACGAGCAGTACTTC.

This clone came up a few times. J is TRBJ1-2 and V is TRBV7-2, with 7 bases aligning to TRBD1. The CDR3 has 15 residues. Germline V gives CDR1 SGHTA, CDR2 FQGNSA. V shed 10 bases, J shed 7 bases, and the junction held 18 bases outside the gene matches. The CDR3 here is CATPKDRALGSGYTF. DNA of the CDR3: TGTGCCACCCCAAAAGACAGGGCTCTTGGGAGTGGCTACACCTTC.

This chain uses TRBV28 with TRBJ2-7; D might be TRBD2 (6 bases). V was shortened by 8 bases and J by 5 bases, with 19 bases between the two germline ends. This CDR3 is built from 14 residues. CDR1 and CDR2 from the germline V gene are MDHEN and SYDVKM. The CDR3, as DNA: TGTGCCAGCGGTCGGGACTCCTACCCTAACGAGCAGTACTTC. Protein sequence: CASGRDSYPNEQYF.

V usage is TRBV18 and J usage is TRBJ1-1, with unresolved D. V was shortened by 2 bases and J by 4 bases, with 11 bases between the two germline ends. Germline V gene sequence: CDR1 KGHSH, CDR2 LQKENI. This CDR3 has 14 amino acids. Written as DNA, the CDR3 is TGTGCCAGCTCACCAAGCCTAGAAGCCACTGAAGCTTTCTTT. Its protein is CASSPSLEATEAFF. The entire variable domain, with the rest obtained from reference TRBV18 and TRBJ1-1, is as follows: NAGVMQNPRHLVRRRGQEARLRCSPMKGHSHVYWYRQLPEEGLKFMVYLQKENIIDESGMPKERFSAEFPKEGPSILRIQQVVRGDSAAYFCASSPSLEATEAFFGQGTRLTVV.

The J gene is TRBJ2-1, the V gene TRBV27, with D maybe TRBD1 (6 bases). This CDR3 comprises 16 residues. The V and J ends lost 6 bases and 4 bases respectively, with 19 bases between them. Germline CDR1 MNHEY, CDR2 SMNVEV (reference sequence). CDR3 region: CASSLTTGPPYNEQFF. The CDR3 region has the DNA TGTGCCAGCAGCCTAACGACAGGTCCACCTTACAATGAGCAGTTCTTC.

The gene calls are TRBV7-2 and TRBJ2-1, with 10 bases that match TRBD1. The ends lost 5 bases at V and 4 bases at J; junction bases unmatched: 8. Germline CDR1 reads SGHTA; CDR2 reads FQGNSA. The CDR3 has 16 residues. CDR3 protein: CASSPLDRGLYNEQFF. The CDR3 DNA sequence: TGTGCCAGCAGCCCTCTTGACAGGGGGCTTTACAATGAGCAGTTCTTC.

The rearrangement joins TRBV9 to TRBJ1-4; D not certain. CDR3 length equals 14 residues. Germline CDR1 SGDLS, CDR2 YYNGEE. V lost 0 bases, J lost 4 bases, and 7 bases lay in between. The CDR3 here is CASSVGQVNEKLFF. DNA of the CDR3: TGTGCCAGCAGCGTAGGGCAGGTTAATGAAAAACTGTTTTTT. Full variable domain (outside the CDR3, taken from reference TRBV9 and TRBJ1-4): DSGVTQTPKHLITATGQRVTLRCSPRSGDLSVYWYQQSLDQGLQFLIQYYNGEERAKGNILERFSAQQFPDLHSELNLSSLELGDSALYFCASSVGQVNEKLFFGSGTQLSVL.

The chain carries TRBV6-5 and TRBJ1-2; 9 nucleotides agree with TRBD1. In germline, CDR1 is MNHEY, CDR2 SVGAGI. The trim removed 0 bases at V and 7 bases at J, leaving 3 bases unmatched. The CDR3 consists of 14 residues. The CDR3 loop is CASSYSRGQGGYTF. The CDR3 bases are TGTGCCAGCAGTTACTCTAGGGGACAGGGTGGCTACACCTTC.

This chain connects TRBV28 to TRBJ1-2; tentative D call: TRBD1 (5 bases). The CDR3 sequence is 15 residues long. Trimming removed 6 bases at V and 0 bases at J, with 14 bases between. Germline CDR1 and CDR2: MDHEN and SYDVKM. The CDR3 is CASSLRDPANYGYTF. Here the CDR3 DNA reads TGTGCCAGCAGCCTCCGGGACCCCGCTAACTATGGCTACACCTTC.

The CDR3: CSVGLAGGSDTQYF. The CDR3 DNA reads TGCAGCGTTGGACTAGCGGGAGGCTCAGATACGCAGTATTTT. V gene TRBV29-1 combines with J gene TRBJ2-3, with TRBD2 identical over 13 bases. Trimming at V came to 4 bases and at J to 4 bases, leaving 2 bases not matched to a gene. The V gene's germline CDR1 is SQVTM and CDR2 ANQGSEA. CDR3 length equals 14 residues.

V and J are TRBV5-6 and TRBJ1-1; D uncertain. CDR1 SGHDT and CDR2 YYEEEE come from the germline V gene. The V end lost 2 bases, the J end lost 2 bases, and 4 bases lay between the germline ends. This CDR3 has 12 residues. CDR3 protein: CASSFFNTEAFF. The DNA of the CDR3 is TGTGCCAGCAGCTTTTTCAACACTGAAGCTTTCTTT.

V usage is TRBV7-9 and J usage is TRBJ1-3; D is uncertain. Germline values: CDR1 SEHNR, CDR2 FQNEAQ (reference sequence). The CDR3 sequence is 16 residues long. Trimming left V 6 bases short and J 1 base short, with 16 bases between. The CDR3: CASSYITRESGNTIYF. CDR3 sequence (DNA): TGTGCCAGCAGTTATATTACGCGAGAATCTGGAAACACCATATATTTT.

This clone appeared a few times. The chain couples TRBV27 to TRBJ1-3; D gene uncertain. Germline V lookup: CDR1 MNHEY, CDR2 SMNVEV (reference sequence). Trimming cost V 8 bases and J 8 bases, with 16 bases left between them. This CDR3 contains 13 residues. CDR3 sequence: CASAWNSAHTIYF. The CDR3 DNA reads TGTGCCAGCGCTTGGAACAGCGCCCACACCATATATTTT.